The T cell receptor beta chain under discussion was sequenced for a study of cytomegalovirus exposure and HLA in healthy donors. Study observations and caveats: TCR beta chain V- and J-gene trimming was linked, in a later analysis, to a missense variant in DCLRE1C. In a later analysis, specific HLA alleles were associated with some 16,000 TCR beta sequences at a 0.05 false discovery rate. Certain sequence variants were highly shared and formed a cluster, and this cluster was likely a sequencing artifact. A later analysis showed that HLA-associated TCR beta chains had undergone more clonal expansion than equally common others.

Germline V gene data show CDR1 as MGHRA and CDR2 as YSYEKL. The CDR3 runs to 14 residues. V was shortened by 4 bases and J by 3 bases, with 13 bases between the two germline ends. Remarks on this clone: Its antigen is not known.

PCR involved 60 Vbeta and 13 Jbeta primers. The method was immunoSEQ multiplex PCR; TCRdb's version includes in-frame clones alone and lacks a portion of them. The sample has hundreds of thousands of clones, approximately 80% seen once. V and J are TRBV4-1 and TRBJ2-7; perhaps TRBD1 as D (6 bases). The receptor comes from a woman in her thirties or forties in good health and CMV-seronegative. Sequencing was done on a sample of PBMCs. The CDR3 is CASSPRPGDYEQYF. The CDR3, as DNA: TGCGCCAGCAGCCCCCGACCAGGGGACTACGAGCAGTACTTC.